Below are 29 T cell receptor beta chains sequenced from a single sample in a study of T cells after yellow fever vaccination. TCRdb re-derived calls from the 5' RACE reads in MiXCR, one entry per CDR3 protein. The table shows some 320,000 distinct CDR3 sequences, with about 9.5% occurring only once. The sample here was PBMCs, taken on the day of the first yellow fever vaccination. The receptors derive from a man aged 18-30 years who received the YFV17D yellow fever vaccine.

Ten or more counts support this clonotype. The chain uses TRBV5-1 and TRBJ2-1; 9 bases align to TRBD2. This CDR3 contains 16 residues. The junction had 9 bases not matched to a gene; V was cut back by 4 bases and J by 4 bases. The germline V gene has CDR1 SGHRS and CDR2 YFSETQ. CDR3 residues: CASSRLAGARYNEQFF. CDR3 sequence (DNA): TGCGCCAGCAGCCGCTTAGCGGGGGCGCGATACAATGAGCAGTTCTTC.

The chain links TRBV15 to TRBJ1-3; D is uncertain. V lost 1 base and J 3 bases, leaving 10 bases between the germline ends. The CDR3 loop spans 15 amino acids. Per germline, CDR1 LNHNV and CDR2 YYDKDF (reference sequence). CDR3 coding DNA: TGTGCCACCAGCAGAGCGGGCGGTGTTGGAAACACCATATATTTT. This encodes CATSRAGGVGNTIYF.

The chain joins TRBV7-9 to TRBJ2-3; TRBD1 aligns across 7 bases. CDR1 is SEHNR and CDR2 is FQNEAQ in the germline V gene (reference sequence). The ends lost 5 bases at V and 2 bases at J; junction bases unmatched: 10. This CDR3 region has 16 residues. CDR3 residues: CASSPHRDSSTDTQYF. As DNA, the CDR3 is TGTGCCAGCAGCCCACACCGGGACAGCTCCACAGATACGCAGTATTTT.

This clonotype was found a few times. This chain joins TRBV7-6 and TRBJ1-2; D is uncertain. The CDR3 has 13 amino acids. Trimming took 4 bases from V and 4 from J, leaving 10 bases between them. The germline V gene has CDR1 SGHVS and CDR2 FNYEAQ. CDR3 sequence: CASSSRTPYGYTF. For the CDR3, the DNA is TGTGCCAGCAGCTCCCGGACCCCCTATGGCTACACCTTC.

The chain combines TRBV12-3 or TRBV12-4 with TRBJ2-3; 8 bases line up with TRBD2. CDR3 length: 16 amino acids. Losses at the gene ends were 6 bases for V and 1 base for J; bases not matched to a gene: 9. The CDR3: CASSRITSGRTDTQYF. DNA for the CDR3: TGTGCCAGCAGCCGTATCACTAGCGGACGCACAGATACGCAGTATTTT.

V gene TRBV15 combines with J gene TRBJ2-4; tentatively, D is TRBD2 (6 bases). This CDR3 comprises 15 residues. Trimming removed 0 bases at V and 9 bases at J, with 15 bases between. Germline V gene data show CDR1 as LNHNV and CDR2 as YYDKDF (reference sequence). The DNA for the CDR3 is TGTGCCACCAGCAGAGATTTGGAGGGCGCGGGCATTCAGTACTTC. Translated, it gives CATSRDLEGAGIQYF.

The sample holds a few counts of this clonotype. This rearrangement joins TRBV11-3 to TRBJ1-1; D gene unclear. CDR1 is SGHNT and CDR2 is YENEEA in the germline V gene. There are 14 residues in the CDR3. Trimming removed 1 base at V and 4 bases at J, with 10 bases between. CDR3 nucleotide sequence: TGTGCCAGCAGCTTAGGGGGAGGGATCACTGAAGCTTTCTTT. This sequence encodes CASSLGGGITEAFF.

The genes are TRBV9 and TRBJ1-5; possibly TRBD1 for D (5 bases). From germline, CDR1 is SGDLS and CDR2 YYNGEE. This CDR3 has 15 amino acids. Trimming removed 2 bases from V and 7 bases from J, with 16 bases in between. This CDR3 reads CASSVEGYSGQPQHF. The CDR3 nucleotides read TGTGCCAGCAGCGTGGAGGGGTATTCGGGACAGCCCCAGCATTTT. Together with reference TRBV9 and TRBJ1-5, the CDR3 gives the full variable domain: DSGVTQTPKHLITATGQRVTLRCSPRSGDLSVYWYQQSLDQGLQFLIQYYNGEERAKGNILERFSAQQFPDLHSELNLSSLELGDSALYFCASSVEGYSGQPQHFGDGTRLSIL.

The chain links TRBV6-2 or TRBV6-3 to TRBJ1-1; D gene unclear. This CDR3 has 12 residues. The V end was cut by 4 bases, the J end by 10 bases, with 13 bases between. Germline-derived CDR1 and CDR2 are MNHEY and SVGEGT. CDR3 sequence: CASSSPAGRAFF. In DNA form, the CDR3 reads TGTGCCAGCAGTTCCCCGGCCGGAAGAGCTTTCTTT.

This clonotype came up many times. The V call is TRBV7-2, the J call TRBJ1-1; tentative D call: TRBD1 (6 bases). From germline, CDR1 is SGHTA and CDR2 FQGNSA. The CDR3 is 12 residues long. The V end lost 2 bases, the J end lost 11 bases, and 12 bases lay between the germline ends. CDR3 region: CASSLIGGDAFF. CDR3 bases: TGTGCCAGCAGCTTAATCGGGGGCGACGCTTTCTTT.

This clonotype has a single count. The chain links TRBV5-5 to TRBJ1-4, with D unresolved. The germline CDR1 and CDR2 sequences are SGHKS and YYEKEE (reference sequence). Deletions cut 5 bases from V and 5 bases from J, with 13 bases between. The CDR3 is made up of 14 amino acids. CDR3 coding DNA: TGTGCCAGCAGACTGGAACGGGGAAATGAAAAACTGTTTTTT. The encoded protein is CASRLERGNEKLFF.

This clonotype was observed many times. This rearrangement joins TRBV7-2 to TRBJ1-5; D ambiguous. V was trimmed by 4 bases and J by 4 bases, leaving 8 bases between them. The CDR3 length is 13 residues. Germline V gene data show CDR1 as SGHTA and CDR2 as FQGNSA. The DNA for the CDR3 is TGTGCCAGCAGCTCTCAGTTAAATCAGCCCCAGCATTTT. Translated: CASSSQLNQPQHF.

This clonotype was seen a few times. The rearrangement links TRBV5-1 to TRBJ2-5; 9 bases agree with TRBD2. Germline lookup yields CDR1 SGHRS and CDR2 YFSETQ. Trimming took 6 bases from V and 1 from J; bases not matched to a gene: 4. CDR3 length equals 14 residues. CDR3 nucleotides: TGCGCCAGCACGACGACTAGCGGCCAAGAGACCCAGTACTTC. Translation: CASTTTSGQETQYF.

This sequence joins TRBV5-6 and TRBJ1-1; D uncertain. Per germline, CDR1 SGHDT and CDR2 YYEEEE. The CDR3 is 12 amino acids. Trimming stripped 1 base from V and 6 bases from J, with 7 bases between. The CDR3 spells CASSLSWAEAFF. In DNA, the CDR3 is TGTGCCAGCAGCTTGTCGTGGGCTGAAGCTTTCTTT.

This clonotype was seen only a few times. The CDR3 reads CASSVISSGANVLTF. Written as DNA, the CDR3 is TGTGCCAGCAGCGTTATAAGCTCTGGGGCCAACGTCCTGACTTTC. The chain joins TRBV9 to TRBJ2-6; no firm D call. The CDR3 covers 15 residues. CDR1 is SGDLS, CDR2 YYNGEE, per germline. Trimming left V 2 bases short and J 0 bases short, with 6 bases between.

This clonotype was recorded at least ten times. The chain has TRBV3-1 and TRBJ2-2; D remains ambiguous. The V gene lost 1 base and the J gene lost 2 bases, with 11 bases spanning the gap. Germline CDR1 LGHDT, CDR2 YNNKEL (reference sequence). The CDR3 consists of 16 residues. The CDR3 bases are TGTGCCAGCAGCCAAGTCGTCAGTACAAACACCGGGGAGCTGTTTTTT. This codes for CASSQVVSTNTGELFF.

The V call is TRBV5-1, the J call TRBJ2-5; D is possibly TRBD1 (5 bases). Trimming removed 0 bases at V and 5 bases at J, with 14 bases between. The germline CDR1 and CDR2 sequences are SGHRS and YFSETQ. The CDR3 loop spans 15 amino acids. CDR3 loop: CASSLAPTVRETQYF. CDR3 nucleotides: TGCGCCAGCAGCTTGGCGCCGACAGTCCGGGAGACCCAGTACTTC. Together with reference TRBV5-1 and TRBJ2-5, the CDR3 gives the full variable domain: KAGVTQTPRYLIKTRGQQVTLSCSPISGHRSVSWYQQTPGQGLQFLFEYFSETQRNKGNFPGRFSGRQFSNSRSEMNVSTLELGDSALYLCASSLAPTVRETQYFGPGTRLLVL.

CDR3 sequence: CASSEVHGNTIYF. Here the CDR3 DNA reads TGTGCCAGCAGTGAAGTCCACGGAAACACCATATATTTT. The rearrangement links TRBV6-1 to TRBJ1-3; D not resolved. The germline V gene encodes CDR1 MNHNS and CDR2 SASEGT. V shed 1 base and J shed 4 bases, with 5 bases lying between them. The CDR3 sequence is 13 residues long.

Many counts were recorded for this clonotype. The chain is built from TRBV28 and TRBJ2-2, with D tentatively TRBD1 (5 bases). Trimming stripped 7 bases from V and 7 bases from J, with 16 bases between. The germline V gene has CDR1 MDHEN and CDR2 SYDVKM. CDR3 length: 14 amino acids. The CDR3 bases are TGTGCCAGCACCAAGGGGCAGGCCGGCGGGGAGCTGTTTTTT. This encodes CASTKGQAGGELFF.

This clonotype was detected many times. The chain carries TRBV4-1 and TRBJ2-3, with 7 bases lining up with TRBD1. CDR3 size: 16 residues. Germline CDR1 MGHRA, CDR2 YSYEKL. With V trimmed by 2 bases and J by 0 bases, 5 bases remained unmatched. The CDR3 nucleotides read TGCGCCAGCAGCCAATTGGTGACAGGGAGCACAGATACGCAGTATTTT. Protein product: CASSQLVTGSTDTQYF.

The gene calls are TRBV5-1 and TRBJ2-4; D could derive from TRBD1 or TRBD2 (5 bases each). Trimming left V 2 bases short and J 1 base short, with 7 bases between. There are 14 residues in the CDR3. Germline CDR1 and CDR2: SGHRS and YFSETQ. The CDR3 reads CASSFEGAKNIQYF. CDR3 nucleotides: TGCGCCAGCAGCTTTGAGGGGGCCAAAAACATTCAGTACTTC.

This chain uses TRBV4-1 with TRBJ2-1, with D perhaps matching TRBD2 (5 bases). V lost 3 bases, J lost 11 bases, and 11 bases lay in between. This CDR3 is built from 12 residues. CDR1 is MGHRA and CDR2 is YSYEKL in the germline V gene. As DNA, the CDR3 is TGCGCCAGCAGCCACCGGGGAGAAAAGCAGTTCTTC. Residues: CASSHRGEKQFF.

This clonotype was seen a handful of times. The chain links TRBV7-9 to TRBJ2-7; D gene unclear. Germline assignment: CDR1 SEHNR and CDR2 FQNEAQ (reference sequence). The CDR3 runs to 12 residues. V dropped 3 bases and J dropped 7 bases, with 10 bases sitting between them. The CDR3 bases are TGTGCCAGCAGCTTTCGGGCGAGGGAGCAGTACTTC. Encoded protein: CASSFRAREQYF.

The rearrangement uses TRBV28 and TRBJ1-5; a weak D match, TRBD1 (6 bases). The CDR3 covers 17 residues. V lost 8 bases and J lost 0, with 20 bases in between. The germline V gene has CDR1 MDHEN and CDR2 SYDVKM. In DNA form, the CDR3 reads TGTGCCAGCGTAGGGTGGGCCGACAGGTTTAGCAATCAGCCCCAGCATTTT. Translating it yields CASVGWADRFSNQPQHF. The full variable domain, its missing parts supplied by reference TRBV28 and TRBJ1-5, is DVKVTQSSRYLVKRTGEKVFLECVQDMDHENMFWYRQDPGLGLRLIYFSYDVKMKEKGDIPEGYSVSREKKERFSLILESASTNQTSMYLCASVGWADRFSNQPQHFGDGTRLSIL.

This clonotype was detected a few times. The chain has TRBV19 and TRBJ2-3; D is possibly TRBD1 (5 bases). CDR1 is LNHDA, CDR2 SQIVND, per germline (reference sequence). The CDR3 has 12 amino acids. Between the trimmed V and J ends, which lost 7 bases and 6 bases, there was a span of 11 bases. The CDR3 sequence: CASKSKGDTQYF. In DNA, the CDR3 is TGTGCCAGTAAGAGCAAGGGGGATACGCAGTATTTT.

This clonotype was recorded a few times. CDR3 amino acids: CASSQSRTGDMNTEAFF. The CDR3 DNA is TGTGCCAGCAGCCAATCTCGGACAGGGGATATGAACACTGAAGCTTTCTTT. The rearrangement joins TRBV14 to TRBJ1-1; 9 bases align to TRBD1. The CDR3 runs 17 residues. From germline, CDR1 is SGHDN and CDR2 FVKESK. Trimming cost V 2 bases and J 0 bases; bases outside gene matches: 7.

The chain recombines TRBV12-3 or TRBV12-4 with TRBJ2-2, with 8 nucleotides matching TRBD1. The V and J ends lost 6 bases and 3 bases, in that order; junction bases with no gene match: 6. There are 15 residues in the CDR3. The CDR3 loop is CASRRQGKDTGELFF. The CDR3 nucleotides read TGTGCCAGCAGGCGACAGGGGAAGGACACCGGGGAGCTGTTTTTT.

The chain carries TRBV7-9 and TRBJ1-5; D is undetermined. Germline V gives CDR1 SEHNR, CDR2 FQNEAQ (reference sequence). The CDR3 loop spans 13 amino acids. V was shortened by 3 bases and J by 9 bases, with 12 bases between the two germline ends. CDR3 in DNA: TGTGCCAGCAGCTTCGACGGTTTTGGGCCCCAGCATTTT. Protein product: CASSFDGFGPQHF.

This clonotype was recorded a few times. The chain uses TRBV28 and TRBJ2-7, with 7 bases matching TRBD1. V gave up 6 bases and J gave up 5 bases; unmatched junction bases: 13. The CDR3 length is 15 residues. Germline assignment: CDR1 MDHEN and CDR2 SYDVKM. CDR3 sequence: CASSSRWQGVHEQYV. The DNA of the CDR3 is TGTGCCAGCAGCTCCCGGTGGCAGGGGGTCCACGAGCAGTACGTC.